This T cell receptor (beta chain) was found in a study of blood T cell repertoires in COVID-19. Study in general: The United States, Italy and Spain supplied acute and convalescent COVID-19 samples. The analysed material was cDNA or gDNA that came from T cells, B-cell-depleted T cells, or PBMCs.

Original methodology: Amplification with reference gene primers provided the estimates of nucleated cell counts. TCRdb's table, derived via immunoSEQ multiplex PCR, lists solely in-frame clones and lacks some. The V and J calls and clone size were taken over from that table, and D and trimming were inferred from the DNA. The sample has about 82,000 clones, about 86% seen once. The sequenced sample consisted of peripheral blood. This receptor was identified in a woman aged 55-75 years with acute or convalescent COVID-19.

CDR3 sequence: CSVGEGIGAEAFF. Here the CDR3 DNA reads TGCAGCGTTGGGGAAGGGATTGGGGCAGAAGCTTTCTTT. V and J are TRBV29-1 and TRBJ1-1; D may be TRBD1 (5 bases). The CDR3 consists of 13 residues. V was cut by 4 bases and J by 8 bases, with 17 bases left in between. Germline V gene lookup returns CDR1 SQVTM and CDR2 ANQGSEA.